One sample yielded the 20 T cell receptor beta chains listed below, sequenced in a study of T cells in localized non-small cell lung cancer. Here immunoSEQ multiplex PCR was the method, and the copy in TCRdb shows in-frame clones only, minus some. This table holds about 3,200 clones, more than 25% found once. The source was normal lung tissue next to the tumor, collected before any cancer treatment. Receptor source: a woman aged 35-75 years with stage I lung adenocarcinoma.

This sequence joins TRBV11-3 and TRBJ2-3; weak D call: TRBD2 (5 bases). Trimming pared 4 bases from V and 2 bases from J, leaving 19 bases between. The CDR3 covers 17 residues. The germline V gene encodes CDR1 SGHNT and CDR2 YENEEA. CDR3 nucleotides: TGTGCCAGCAGCTACGCCTGGGGAGCTAGCTCCACAGATACGCAGTATTTT. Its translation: CASSYAWGASSTDTQYF.

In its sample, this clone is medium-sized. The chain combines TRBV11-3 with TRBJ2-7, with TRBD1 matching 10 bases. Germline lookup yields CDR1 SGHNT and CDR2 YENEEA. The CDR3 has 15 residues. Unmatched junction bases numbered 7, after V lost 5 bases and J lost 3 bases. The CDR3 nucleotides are TGTGCCAGCAGCCTACGACAGGGGGCCCTCTACGAGCAGTACTTC. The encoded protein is CASSLRQGALYEQYF. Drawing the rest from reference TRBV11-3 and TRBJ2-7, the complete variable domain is EAGVVQSPRYKIIEKKQPVAFWCNPISGHNTLYWYLQNLGQGPELLIRYENEEAVDDSQLPKDRFSAERLKGVDSTLKIQPAELGDSAVYLCASSLRQGALYEQYFGPGTRLTVT.

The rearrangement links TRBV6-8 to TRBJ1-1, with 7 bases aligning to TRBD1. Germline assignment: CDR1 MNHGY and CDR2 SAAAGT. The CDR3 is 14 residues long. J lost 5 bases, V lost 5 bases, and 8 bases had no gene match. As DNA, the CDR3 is TGTGCCAGCAGTATCCGACAGGGTGGGACTGAAGCTTTCTTT. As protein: CASSIRQGGTEAFF.

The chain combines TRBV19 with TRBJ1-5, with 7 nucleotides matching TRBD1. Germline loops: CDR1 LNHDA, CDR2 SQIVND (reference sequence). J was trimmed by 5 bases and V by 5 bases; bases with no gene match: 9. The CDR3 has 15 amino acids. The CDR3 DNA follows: TGTGCCAGTAGTTTAGGACAGGTAGGCGATCAGCCCCAGCATTTT. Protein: CASSLGQVGDQPQHF. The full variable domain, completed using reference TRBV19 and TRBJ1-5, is DGGITQSPKYLFRKEGQNVTLSCEQNLNHDAMYWYRQDPGQGLRLIYYSQIVNDFQKGDIAEGYSVSREKKESFPLTVTSAQKNPTAFYLCASSLGQVGDQPQHFGDGTRLSIL.

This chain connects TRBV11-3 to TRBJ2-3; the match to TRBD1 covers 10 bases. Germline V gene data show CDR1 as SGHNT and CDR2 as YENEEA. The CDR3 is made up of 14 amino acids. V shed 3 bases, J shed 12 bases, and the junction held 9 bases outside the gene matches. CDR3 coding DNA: TGTGCCAGCAGCTTGGGGGACAGGGGACGAGGCCAGTATTTT. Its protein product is CASSLGDRGRGQYF.

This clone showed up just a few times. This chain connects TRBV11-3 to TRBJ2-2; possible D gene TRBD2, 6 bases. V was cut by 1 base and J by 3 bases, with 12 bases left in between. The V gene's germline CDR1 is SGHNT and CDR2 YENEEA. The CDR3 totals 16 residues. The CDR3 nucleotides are TGTGCCAGCAGCTTAGGGGGGACTTTCTACACCGGGGAGCTGTTTTTT. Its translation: CASSLGGTFYTGELFF. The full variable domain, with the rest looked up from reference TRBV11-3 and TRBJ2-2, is EAGVVQSPRYKIIEKKQPVAFWCNPISGHNTLYWYLQNLGQGPELLIRYENEEAVDDSQLPKDRFSAERLKGVDSTLKIQPAELGDSAVYLCASSLGGTFYTGELFFGEGSRLTVL.

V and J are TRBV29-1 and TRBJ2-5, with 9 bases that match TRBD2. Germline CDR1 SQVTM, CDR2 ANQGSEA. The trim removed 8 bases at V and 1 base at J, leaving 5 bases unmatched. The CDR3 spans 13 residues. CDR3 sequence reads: CSTQGLAQETQYF. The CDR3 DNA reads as TGCAGCACCCAGGGACTAGCCCAAGAGACCCAGTACTTC.

The CDR3: CASSPGLDTQYF. CDR3 sequence (DNA): TGTGCCAGCTCACCGGGGTTAGATACGCAGTATTTT. The gene calls are TRBV18 and TRBJ2-3; D unclear. Trimming took off 3 bases at V and 5 bases at J, with 6 bases between the two ends. This CDR3 contains 12 residues. Germline CDR1 and CDR2: KGHSH and LQKENI.

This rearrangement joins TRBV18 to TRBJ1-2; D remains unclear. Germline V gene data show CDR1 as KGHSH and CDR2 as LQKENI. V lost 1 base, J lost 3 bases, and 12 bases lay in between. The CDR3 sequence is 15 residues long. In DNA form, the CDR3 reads TGTGCCAGCTCACCACGCCCTTCTCCTGACTATGGCTACACCTTC. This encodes CASSPRPSPDYGYTF.

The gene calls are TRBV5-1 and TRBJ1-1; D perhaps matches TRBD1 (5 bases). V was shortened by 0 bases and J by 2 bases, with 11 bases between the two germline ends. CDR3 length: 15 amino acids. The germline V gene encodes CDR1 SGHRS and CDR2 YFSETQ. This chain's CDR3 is CASSLGDGLNTEAFF. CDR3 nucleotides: TGCGCCAGCAGCTTGGGGGACGGGCTTAACACTGAAGCTTTCTTT. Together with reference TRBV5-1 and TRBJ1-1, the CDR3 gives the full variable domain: KAGVTQTPRYLIKTRGQQVTLSCSPISGHRSVSWYQQTPGQGLQFLFEYFSETQRNKGNFPGRFSGRQFSNSRSEMNVSTLELGDSALYLCASSLGDGLNTEAFFGQGTRLTVV.

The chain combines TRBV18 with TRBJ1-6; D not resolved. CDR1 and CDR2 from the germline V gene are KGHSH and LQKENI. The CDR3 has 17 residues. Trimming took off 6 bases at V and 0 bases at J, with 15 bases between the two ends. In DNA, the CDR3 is TGTGCCAGCTCTCCGGAAGCGGAAAGCTCCTATAATTCACCCCTCCACTTT. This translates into CASSPEAESSYNSPLHF.

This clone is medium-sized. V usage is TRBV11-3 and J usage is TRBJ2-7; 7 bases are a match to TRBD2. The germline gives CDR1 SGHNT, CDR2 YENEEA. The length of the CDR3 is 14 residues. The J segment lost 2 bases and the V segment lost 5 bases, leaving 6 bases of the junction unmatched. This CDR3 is CASSNRDYTYEQYF. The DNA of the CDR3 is TGTGCCAGCAGCAACCGGGACTATACCTACGAGCAGTACTTC. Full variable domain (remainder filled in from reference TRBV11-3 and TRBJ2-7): EAGVVQSPRYKIIEKKQPVAFWCNPISGHNTLYWYLQNLGQGPELLIRYENEEAVDDSQLPKDRFSAERLKGVDSTLKIQPAELGDSAVYLCASSNRDYTYEQYFGPGTRLTVT.

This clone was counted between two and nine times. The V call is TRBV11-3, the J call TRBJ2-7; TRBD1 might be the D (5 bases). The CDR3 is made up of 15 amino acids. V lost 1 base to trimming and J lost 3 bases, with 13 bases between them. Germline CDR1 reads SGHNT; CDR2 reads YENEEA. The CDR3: CASSLVGQGSYEQYF. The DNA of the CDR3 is TGTGCCAGCAGCTTAGTTGGGCAGGGAAGCTACGAGCAGTACTTC.

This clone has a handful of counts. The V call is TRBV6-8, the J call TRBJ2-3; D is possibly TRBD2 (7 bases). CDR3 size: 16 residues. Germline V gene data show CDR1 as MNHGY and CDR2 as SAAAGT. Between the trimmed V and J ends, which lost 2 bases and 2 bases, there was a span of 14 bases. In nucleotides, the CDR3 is TGTGCCAGCAGTTACGGGGGCGGGAGTAACACAGATACGCAGTATTTT. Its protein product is CASSYGGGSNTDTQYF.

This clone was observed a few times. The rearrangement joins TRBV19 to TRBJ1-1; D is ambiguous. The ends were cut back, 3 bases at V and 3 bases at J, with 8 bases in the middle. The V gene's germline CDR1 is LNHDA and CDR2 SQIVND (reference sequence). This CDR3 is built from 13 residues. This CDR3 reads CASSIYAYTEAFF. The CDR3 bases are TGTGCCAGTAGTATTTATGCGTACACTGAAGCTTTCTTT. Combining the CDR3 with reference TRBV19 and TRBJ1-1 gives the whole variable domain DGGITQSPKYLFRKEGQNVTLSCEQNLNHDAMYWYRQDPGQGLRLIYYSQIVNDFQKGDIAEGYSVSREKKESFPLTVTSAQKNPTAFYLCASSIYAYTEAFFGQGTRLTVV.

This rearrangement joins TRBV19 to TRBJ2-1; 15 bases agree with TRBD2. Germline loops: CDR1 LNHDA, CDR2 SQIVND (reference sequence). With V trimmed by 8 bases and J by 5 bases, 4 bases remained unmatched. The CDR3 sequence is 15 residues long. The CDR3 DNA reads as TGTGCCAGTGGGACTAGCGGGGGGCCGAACAATGAGCAGTTCTTC. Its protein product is CASGTSGGPNNEQFF.

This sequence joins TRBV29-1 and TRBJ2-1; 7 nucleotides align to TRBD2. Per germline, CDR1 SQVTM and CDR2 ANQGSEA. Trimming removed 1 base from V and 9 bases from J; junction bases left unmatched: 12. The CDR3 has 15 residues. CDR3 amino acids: CSVEGMRESHREQFF. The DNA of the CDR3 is TGCAGCGTTGAAGGAATGCGGGAGAGTCATCGTGAGCAGTTCTTC.

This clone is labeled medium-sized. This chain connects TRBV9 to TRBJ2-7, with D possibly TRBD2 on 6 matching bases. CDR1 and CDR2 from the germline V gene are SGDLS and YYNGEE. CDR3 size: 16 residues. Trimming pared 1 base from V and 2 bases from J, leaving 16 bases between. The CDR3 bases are TGTGCCAGCAGCGTAACGGGAGACAGCAGTACCTACGAGCAGTACTTC. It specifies CASSVTGDSSTYEQYF.

The CDR3 DNA reads as TGCGCCAGCAGCTTGGCCCAGGGTGGTTGGGAGAATTCACCCCTCCACTTT. Encoded protein: CASSLAQGGWENSPLHF. This sequence joins TRBV5-1 and TRBJ1-6; tentatively, D is TRBD1 (5 bases). The CDR3 length is 17 residues. The germline gives CDR1 SGHRS, CDR2 YFSETQ. V was clipped by 0 bases and J by 7 bases, with 17 bases between them.

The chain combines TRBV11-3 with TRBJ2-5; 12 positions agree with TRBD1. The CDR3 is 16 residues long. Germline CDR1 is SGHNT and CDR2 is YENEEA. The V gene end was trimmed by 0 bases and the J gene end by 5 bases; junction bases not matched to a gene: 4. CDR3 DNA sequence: TGTGCCAGCAGCTTAGACGGGACAGGGGGCTGGGAGACCCAGTACTTC. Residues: CASSLDGTGGWETQYF.